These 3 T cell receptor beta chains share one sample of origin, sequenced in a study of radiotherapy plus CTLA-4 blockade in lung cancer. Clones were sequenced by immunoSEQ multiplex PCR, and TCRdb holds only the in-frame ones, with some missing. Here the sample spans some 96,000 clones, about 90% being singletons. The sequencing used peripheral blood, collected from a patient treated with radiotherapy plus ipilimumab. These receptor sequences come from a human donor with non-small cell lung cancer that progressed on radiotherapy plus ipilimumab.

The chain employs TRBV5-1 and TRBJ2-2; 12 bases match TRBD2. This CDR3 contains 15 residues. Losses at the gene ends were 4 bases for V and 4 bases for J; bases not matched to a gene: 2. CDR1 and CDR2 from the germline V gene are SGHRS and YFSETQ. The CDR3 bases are TGCGCCAGCAGCCAGACTAGCGGGAGCACCGGGGAGCTGTTTTTT. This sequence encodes CASSQTSGSTGELFF.

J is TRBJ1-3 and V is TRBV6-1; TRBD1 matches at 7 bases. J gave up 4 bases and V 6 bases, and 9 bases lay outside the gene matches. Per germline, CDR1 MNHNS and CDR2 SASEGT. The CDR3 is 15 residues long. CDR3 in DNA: TGTGCCAGCAGCCCTATCAGGGGGGGAGGAAACACCATATATTTT. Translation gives CASSPIRGGGNTIYF.

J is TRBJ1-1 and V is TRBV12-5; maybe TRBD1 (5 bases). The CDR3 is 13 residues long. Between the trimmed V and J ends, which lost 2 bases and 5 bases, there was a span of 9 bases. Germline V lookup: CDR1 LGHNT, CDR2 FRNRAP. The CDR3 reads CASGLSGGTEAFF. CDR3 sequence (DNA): TGTGCTAGTGGTTTGAGTGGGGGGACTGAAGCTTTCTTT.